The next 8 T cell receptor beta chains were all read from a single sample in a study of blood T cell repertoires in COVID-19. TCRdb's copy holds only in-frame clones and misses some; the assay was immunoSEQ multiplex PCR. The sample carries roughly 290,000 clones, around 88% recorded once. The sequenced sample consisted of peripheral blood. The receptors here all came from a woman under 40 who had recovered from COVID-19.

The chain carries TRBV6-5 and TRBJ1-2, with D tentatively TRBD1 (5 bases). CDR3 length: 15 residues. Deletions cut 5 bases from V and 6 bases from J, with 19 bases between. Per the germline V gene, CDR1 is MNHEY and CDR2 is SVGAGI. In nucleotides, the CDR3 is TGTGCCAGCAGTCCCAGGGAGGGGTGGGTGGATGGCTACACCTTC. Translation gives CASSPREGWVDGYTF.

The chain links TRBV5-1 to TRBJ2-3; TRBD2 matches 13 bases. The V segment lost 4 bases and the J segment 2 bases; nucleotides outside the gene matches: 4. Germline CDR1 is SGHRS and CDR2 is YFSETQ. The CDR3 is 16 amino acids. The CDR3 DNA reads TGCGCCAGCAGCGAGGGACTAGCGGGGTCCACAGATACGCAGTATTTT. It translates to CASSEGLAGSTDTQYF.

A single count supports this clone. The chain couples TRBV7-3 to TRBJ1-1; unclear D gene. V lost 1 base to trimming and J lost 4 bases, with 7 bases between them. CDR1 and CDR2 from the germline V gene are SGHTA and FQGTGA. This CDR3 region has 13 residues. Here the CDR3 reads CASSLNGVTEAFF. CDR3 bases: TGTGCCAGCAGCTTAAACGGGGTCACTGAAGCTTTCTTT.

The chain uses TRBV24-1 and TRBJ1-1, with 9 bases identical to TRBD1. The CDR3 has 18 residues. CDR1 and CDR2 (germline): KGHDR, SFDVKD. Losses at the gene ends were 4 bases for V and 3 bases for J; bases not matched to a gene: 14. This CDR3 reads CATSEYTGGIVNDTEAFF. The CDR3 DNA sequence: TGTGCCACCAGTGAGTACACAGGGGGCATAGTGAATGACACTGAAGCTTTCTTT.

The chain has TRBV5-4 and TRBJ2-3; D is ambiguous. Per germline, CDR1 SGHNT and CDR2 YYREEE (reference sequence). This CDR3 has 15 residues. Trimming shortened V by 1 base and J by 2 bases, and 11 bases separated the two germline ends. The CDR3: CASSLYSRNTDTQYF. The CDR3 nucleotides are TGTGCCAGCAGCTTGTATTCGAGAAACACAGATACGCAGTATTTT.

This chain joins TRBV6-5 and TRBJ1-3, with D possibly TRBD1 on 5 matching bases. The CDR3 has 14 amino acids. Germline values: CDR1 MNHEY, CDR2 SVGAGI. V lost 2 bases and J lost 4, with 9 bases in between. The CDR3 nucleotides read TGTGCCAGCAGTTACGGGCAGGGAGGAAACACCATATATTTT. Translating gives CASSYGQGGNTIYF.

The V and J genes are TRBV5-4 and TRBJ1-2; 7 bases agree with TRBD1. CDR3 size: 12 residues. The V segment lost 1 base and the J segment 8 bases; nucleotides outside the gene matches: 2. Germline V lookup: CDR1 SGHNT, CDR2 YYREEE (reference sequence). DNA of the CDR3: TGTGCCAGCAGCTTGACAGGGGAAGGCTACACCTTC. Protein product: CASSLTGEGYTF.

The chain combines TRBV7-2 with TRBJ2-1, with 8 bases that match TRBD2. CDR3 size: 16 residues. In germline, CDR1 is SGHTA, CDR2 FQGNSA. J gave up 10 bases and V 4 bases, and 15 bases lay outside the gene matches. In nucleotides, the CDR3 is TGTGCCAGCAGCTCTCAAGTAGCGGGGCTGGGAATGGAGCAGTTCTTC. Its translation: CASSSQVAGLGMEQFF.